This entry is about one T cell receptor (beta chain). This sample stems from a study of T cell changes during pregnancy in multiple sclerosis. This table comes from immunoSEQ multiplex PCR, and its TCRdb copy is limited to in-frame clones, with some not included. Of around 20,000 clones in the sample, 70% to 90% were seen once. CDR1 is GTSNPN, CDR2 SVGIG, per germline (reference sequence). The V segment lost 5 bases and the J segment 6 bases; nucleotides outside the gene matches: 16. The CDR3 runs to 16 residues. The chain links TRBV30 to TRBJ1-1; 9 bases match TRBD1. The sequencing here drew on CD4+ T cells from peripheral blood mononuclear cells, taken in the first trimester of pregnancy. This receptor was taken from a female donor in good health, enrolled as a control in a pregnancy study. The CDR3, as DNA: TGTGCCTGGGGCCAACAGGGGGCGCAGATAGTCGCTGAAGCTTTCTTT. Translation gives CAWGQQGAQIVAEAFF.